A selection of T cell receptor beta chains follows, all from one sample in a study of shared clonotypes between healthy human individuals. Profiling relied on immunoSEQ multiplex PCR, and the TCRdb table lists in-frame clones only, not all of them. This repertoire shows over 2 million clones, 95% found once; its top ten account for 0.13%. Sequencing was carried out using naive CD4+ T cells sorted from blood. Source of these receptors: a man between 18 and 29 years old in good health. The CDR3 runs from the conserved cysteine through the conserved F or W.

CAKRQGASTEAFF	TRBV10-3
CASSLWDRLYSGNTIYF	TRBV5-6
CASSSPGTGSYGYTF	TRBV28
CASSERNKRTQYF	TRBV7-2
CASSLVWRTYNEQFF	TRBV7-2
CASSYTRRVGEQYF	TRBV27
CASKRAGGQPYEQYF	TRBV6-5
CASSLGLAGGPDLLKSTDTQYF	TRBV28
CAISPGQGPTEQYF	TRBV10-3
CASIPRVGNTIYF	TRBV6-5
CASSLEGSISPYEQYF	TRBV5-1
CASSRPSGPFSGANVLTF	TRBV7-9
CASSEAWVNYGYTF	TRBV6-1
CASSVTSGGASYEQYF	TRBV11-3
CASRLHRVSYEQYF	TRBV12-2
CASSPGQGYNEQFF	TRBV5-4
CASSLGTGIEKLFF	TRBV7-9
CASNLQGARDTQYF	TRBV5-1
CASSLVGTQLGTEAFF	TRBV5-1
CASSEAGSRLYEQFF	TRBV2
CASSLPLGRGGETQYF	TRBV13
CASRPGRIYTDTQYF	TRBV6-6
CASTWGRNTGYEQYF	TRBV5-1
CASSIRTGTMIGTGELFF	TRBV19
CASSSSVSGELFF	TRBV19
CASSRPSGVYGYTF	TRBV4-1
CASSPYGQGQYF	TRBV5-1
CASSPRTGEQYF	TRBV18
CASSYLAGTNFYEQYF	TRBV6-7
CASSVTGTGANVLTF	TRBV28
CASTPRAAKDSGANVLTF	TRBV7-9
CSVEGPWEAMYNSPLHF	TRBV29-1
CASSDRPGTASTGELFF	TRBV7-9
CASSLDTKGTGELFF	TRBV5-1
CASSSRVGVNYGYTF	TRBV7-9
CAWSASQTGLPQHF	TRBV30
CASSKERTGRVYEQYF	TRBV7-2
CASQSSGRTYEQYF	TRBV19
CASSVAPTGGTEAFF	TRBV9
CAISEVGNTETFF	TRBV10-3
CAWSGSGTGEYEQYF	TRBV30
CASSNRDRGPYEQYF	TRBV19
CASSSRTSGRATDTQYF	TRBV7-2